This T cell receptor (beta chain) comes out of a study of siplizumab effects on memory and regulatory T cells. Findings and limits, study-wide: Naive T cells were seen as more diverse than memory cells and as major alloresponse contributors.

Some clones are missing from TCRdb's copy, which holds only in-frame ones; the method was immunoSEQ multiplex PCR. Of 90,000 to 150,000 clones in the sample, over 85% were seen once. Comments on this clone: Antigen specificity is unknown.

Between the trimmed V and J ends, which lost 0 bases and 5 bases, there was a span of 10 bases. The germline V gene encodes CDR1 MNHEY and CDR2 SVGAGI. The CDR3 loop spans 14 amino acids. Sequenced: non-Treg CD4+ T cells sorted from blood. The rearrangement uses TRBV6-5 and TRBJ2-5; TRBD1 might be the D (5 bases). The receptor was isolated from a human donor in good health. In nucleotides, the CDR3 is TGTGCCAGCAGTTACTCGGACAATAAGGAGACCCAGTACTTC. Encoded protein: CASSYSDNKETQYF.